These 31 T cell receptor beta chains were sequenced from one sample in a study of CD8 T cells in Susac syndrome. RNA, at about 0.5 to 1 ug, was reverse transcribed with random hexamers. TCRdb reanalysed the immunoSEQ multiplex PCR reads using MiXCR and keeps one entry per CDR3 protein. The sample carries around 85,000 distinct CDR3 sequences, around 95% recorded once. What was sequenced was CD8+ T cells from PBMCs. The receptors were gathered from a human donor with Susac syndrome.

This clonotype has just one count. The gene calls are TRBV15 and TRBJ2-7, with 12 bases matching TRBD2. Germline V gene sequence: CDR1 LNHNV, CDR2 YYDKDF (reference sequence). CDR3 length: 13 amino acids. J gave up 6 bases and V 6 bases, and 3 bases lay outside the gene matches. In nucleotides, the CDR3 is TGTGCCACCAGTCTAGCGGGAGGGATCGAGCAGTACTTC. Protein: CATSLAGGIEQYF.

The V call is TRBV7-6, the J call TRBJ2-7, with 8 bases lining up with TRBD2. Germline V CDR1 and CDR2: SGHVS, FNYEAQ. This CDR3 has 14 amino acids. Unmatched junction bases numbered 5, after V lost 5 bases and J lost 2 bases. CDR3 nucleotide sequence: TGTGCCAGCAGCCATCGGGGGGGGACCTACGAGCAGTACTTC. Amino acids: CASSHRGGTYEQYF.

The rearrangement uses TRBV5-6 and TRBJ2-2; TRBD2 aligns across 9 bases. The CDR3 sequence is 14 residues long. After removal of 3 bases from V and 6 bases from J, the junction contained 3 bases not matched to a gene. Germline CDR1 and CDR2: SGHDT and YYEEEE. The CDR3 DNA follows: TGTGCCAGCAGCTGGGGACTAGCCCCCGGGGAGCTGTTTTTT. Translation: CASSWGLAPGELFF.

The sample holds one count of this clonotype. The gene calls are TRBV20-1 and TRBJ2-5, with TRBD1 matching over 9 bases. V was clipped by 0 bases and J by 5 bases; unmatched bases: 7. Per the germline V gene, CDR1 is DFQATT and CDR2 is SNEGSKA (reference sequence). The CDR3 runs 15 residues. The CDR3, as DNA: TGCAGTGCTAGAGATGAACAGGGGGCGCGGGAGACCCAGTACTTC. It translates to CSARDEQGARETQYF.

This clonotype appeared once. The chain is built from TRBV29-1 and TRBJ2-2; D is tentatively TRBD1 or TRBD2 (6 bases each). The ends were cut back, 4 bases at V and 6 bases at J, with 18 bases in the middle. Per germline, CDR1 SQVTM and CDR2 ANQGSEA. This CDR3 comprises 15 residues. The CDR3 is CSVVSGGRRAGELFF. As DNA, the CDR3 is TGCAGCGTTGTGTCCGGGGGCAGGAGGGCCGGGGAGCTGTTTTTT.

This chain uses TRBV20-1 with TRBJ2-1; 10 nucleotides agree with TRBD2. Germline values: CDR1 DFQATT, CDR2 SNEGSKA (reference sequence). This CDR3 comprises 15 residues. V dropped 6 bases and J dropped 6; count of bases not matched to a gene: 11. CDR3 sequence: CSAPSSSGSPNEQFF. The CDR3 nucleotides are TGCAGTGCCCCCTCGTCTAGCGGGAGCCCCAATGAGCAGTTCTTC.

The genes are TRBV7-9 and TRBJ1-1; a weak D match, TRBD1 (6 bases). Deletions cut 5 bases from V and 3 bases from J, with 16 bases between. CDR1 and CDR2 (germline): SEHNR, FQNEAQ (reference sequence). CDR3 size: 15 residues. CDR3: CASSPRDISHTEAFF. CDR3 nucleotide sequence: TGTGCCAGCAGCCCCAGGGACATCAGCCACACTGAAGCTTTCTTT.

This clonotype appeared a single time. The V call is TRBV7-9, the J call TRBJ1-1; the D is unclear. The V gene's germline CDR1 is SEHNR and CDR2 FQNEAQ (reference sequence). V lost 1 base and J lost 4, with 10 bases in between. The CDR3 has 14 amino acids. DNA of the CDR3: TGTGCCAGCAGCTTAGATGATTCCTTCACTGAAGCTTTCTTT. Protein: CASSLDDSFTEAFF. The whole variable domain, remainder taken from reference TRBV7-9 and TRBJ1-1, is DTGVSQNPRHKITKRGQNVTFRCDPISEHNRLYWYRQTLGQGPEFLTYFQNEAQLEKSRLLSDRFSAERPKGSFSTLEIQRTEQGDSAMYLCASSLDDSFTEAFFGQGTRLTVV.

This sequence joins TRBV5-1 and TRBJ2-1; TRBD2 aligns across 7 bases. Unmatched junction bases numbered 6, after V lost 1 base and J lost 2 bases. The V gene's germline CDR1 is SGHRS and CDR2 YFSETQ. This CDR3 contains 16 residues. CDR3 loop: CASSLTSGGTYNEQFF. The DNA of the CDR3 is TGCGCCAGCAGCTTGACCTCGGGGGGAACCTACAATGAGCAGTTCTTC.

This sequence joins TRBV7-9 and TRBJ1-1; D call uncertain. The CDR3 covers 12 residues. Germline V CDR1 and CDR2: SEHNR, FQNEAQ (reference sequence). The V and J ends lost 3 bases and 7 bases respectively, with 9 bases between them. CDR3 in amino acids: CASSFRWGEAFF. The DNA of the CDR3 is TGTGCCAGCAGCTTTAGGTGGGGTGAAGCTTTCTTT.

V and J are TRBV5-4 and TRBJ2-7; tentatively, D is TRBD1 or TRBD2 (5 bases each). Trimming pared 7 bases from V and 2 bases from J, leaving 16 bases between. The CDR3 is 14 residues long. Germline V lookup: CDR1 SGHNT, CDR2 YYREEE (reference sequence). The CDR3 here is CASQQTAGTYEQYF. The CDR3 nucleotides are TGTGCCAGCCAACAGACAGCCGGGACCTACGAGCAGTACTTC.

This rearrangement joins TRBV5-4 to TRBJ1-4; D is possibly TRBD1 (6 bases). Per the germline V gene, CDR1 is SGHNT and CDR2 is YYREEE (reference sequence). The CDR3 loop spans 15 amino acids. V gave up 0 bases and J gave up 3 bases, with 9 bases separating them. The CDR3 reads CASSLEGDANEKLFF. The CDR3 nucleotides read TGTGCCAGCAGCTTGGAGGGGGATGCTAATGAAAAACTGTTTTTT.

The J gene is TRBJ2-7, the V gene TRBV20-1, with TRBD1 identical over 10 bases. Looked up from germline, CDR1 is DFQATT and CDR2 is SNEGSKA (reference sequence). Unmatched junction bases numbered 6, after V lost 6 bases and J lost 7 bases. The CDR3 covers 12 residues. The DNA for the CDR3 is TGCAGTGCCCCTGGACAGGGGGGGGAGCAGTACTTC. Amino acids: CSAPGQGGEQYF.

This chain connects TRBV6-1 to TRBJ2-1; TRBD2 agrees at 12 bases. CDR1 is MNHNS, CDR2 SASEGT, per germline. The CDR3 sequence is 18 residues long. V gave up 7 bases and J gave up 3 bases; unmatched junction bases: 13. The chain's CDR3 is CASTTASSGRGFYNEQFF. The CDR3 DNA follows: TGTGCCAGCACCACGGCGTCTAGCGGGAGGGGGTTCTACAATGAGCAGTTCTTC.

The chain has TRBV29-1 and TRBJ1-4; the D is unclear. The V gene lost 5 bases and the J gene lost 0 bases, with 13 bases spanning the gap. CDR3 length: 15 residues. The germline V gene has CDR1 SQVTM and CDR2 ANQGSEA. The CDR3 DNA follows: TGCAGCGTTCCCCCGGGCTCTGCAACTAATGAAAAACTGTTTTTT. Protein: CSVPPGSATNEKLFF. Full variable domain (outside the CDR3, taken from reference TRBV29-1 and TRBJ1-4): SAVISQKPSRDICQRGTSLTIQCQVDSQVTMMFWYRQQPGQSLTLIATANQGSEATYESGFVIDKFPISRPNLTFSTLTVSNMSPEDSSIYLCSVPPGSATNEKLFFGSGTQLSVL.

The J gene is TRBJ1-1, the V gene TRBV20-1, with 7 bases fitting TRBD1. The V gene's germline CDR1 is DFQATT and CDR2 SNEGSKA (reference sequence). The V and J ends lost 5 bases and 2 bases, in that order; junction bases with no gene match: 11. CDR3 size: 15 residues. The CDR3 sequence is CSALTEGALNTEAFF. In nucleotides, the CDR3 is TGCAGTGCTCTTACAGAGGGGGCTTTAAACACTGAAGCTTTCTTT.

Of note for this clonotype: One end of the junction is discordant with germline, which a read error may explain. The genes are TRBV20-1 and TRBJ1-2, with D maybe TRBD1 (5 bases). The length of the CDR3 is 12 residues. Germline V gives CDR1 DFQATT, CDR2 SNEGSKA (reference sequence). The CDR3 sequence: CSASVGWGGYTF. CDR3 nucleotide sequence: TGCAGCGCTAGCGTAGGGTGGGGCGGCTACACCTTC.

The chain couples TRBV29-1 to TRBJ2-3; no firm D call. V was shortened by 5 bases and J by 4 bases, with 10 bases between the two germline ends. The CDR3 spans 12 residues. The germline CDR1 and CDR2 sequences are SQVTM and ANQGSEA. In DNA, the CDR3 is TGCAGCGTTTCTTCCTCGGCAGATACGCAGTATTTT. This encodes CSVSSSADTQYF.

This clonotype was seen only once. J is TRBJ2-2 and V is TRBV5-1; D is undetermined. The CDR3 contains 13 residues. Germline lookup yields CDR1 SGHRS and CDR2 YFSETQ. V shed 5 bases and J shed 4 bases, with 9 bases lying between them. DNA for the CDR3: TGCGCCAGCAGAGAGCTAGGCACCGGGGAGCTGTTTTTT. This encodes CASRELGTGELFF.

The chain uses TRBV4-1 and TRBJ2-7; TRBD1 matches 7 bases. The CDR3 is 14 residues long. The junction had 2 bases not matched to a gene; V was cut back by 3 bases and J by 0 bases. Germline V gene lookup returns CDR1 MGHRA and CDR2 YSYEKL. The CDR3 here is CASSQGDSSYEQYF. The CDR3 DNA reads TGCGCCAGCAGCCAGGGGGACAGCTCCTACGAGCAGTACTTC.

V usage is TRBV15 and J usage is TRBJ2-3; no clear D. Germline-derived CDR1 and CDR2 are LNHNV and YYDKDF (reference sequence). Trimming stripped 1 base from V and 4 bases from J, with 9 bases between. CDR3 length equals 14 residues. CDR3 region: CATSRGPAADTQYF. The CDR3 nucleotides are TGTGCCACCAGCAGAGGTCCAGCTGCAGATACGCAGTATTTT. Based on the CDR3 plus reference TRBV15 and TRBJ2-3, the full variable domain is DAMVIQNPRYQVTQFGKPVTLSCSQTLNHNVMYWYQQKSSQAPKLLFHYYDKDFNNEADTPDNFQSRRPNTSFCFLDIRSPGLGDTAMYLCATSRGPAADTQYFGPGTRLTVL.

The CDR3 bases are TGCAGTGCTAGAGATCTCGGGACGGTGGAGCTGTTTTTT. Its translation is CSARDLGTVELFF. V usage is TRBV20-1 and J usage is TRBJ2-2; possibly TRBD1 or TRBD2 for D (5 bases each). The CDR3 consists of 13 residues. The germline gives CDR1 DFQATT, CDR2 SNEGSKA (reference sequence). Between the trimmed V and J ends, which lost 0 bases and 10 bases, there was a span of 12 bases.

CDR3 amino acids: CASGLANYEQYF. CDR3 bases: TGTGCCAGCGGGCTTGCAAACTACGAGCAGTACTTC. This chain links TRBV14 with TRBJ2-7; no clear D gene. With 8 bases removed from V and 3 bases from J, the gap between germline ends came to 11 bases. Germline values: CDR1 SGHDN, CDR2 FVKESK. The CDR3 runs to 12 residues.

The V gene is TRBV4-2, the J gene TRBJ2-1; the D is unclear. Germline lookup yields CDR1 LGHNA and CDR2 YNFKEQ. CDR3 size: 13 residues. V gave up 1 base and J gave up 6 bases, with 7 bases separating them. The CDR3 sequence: CASSQAVGNEQFF. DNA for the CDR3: TGTGCCAGCAGCCAAGCGGTGGGCAATGAGCAGTTCTTC.

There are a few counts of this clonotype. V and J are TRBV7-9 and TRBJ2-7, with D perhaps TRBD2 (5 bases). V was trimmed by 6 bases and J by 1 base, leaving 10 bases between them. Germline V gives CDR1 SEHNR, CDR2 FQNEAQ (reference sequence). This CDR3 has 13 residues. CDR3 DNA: TGTGCCAGCAGTCCACGGACTTCCTACGAGCAGTACTTC. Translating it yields CASSPRTSYEQYF.

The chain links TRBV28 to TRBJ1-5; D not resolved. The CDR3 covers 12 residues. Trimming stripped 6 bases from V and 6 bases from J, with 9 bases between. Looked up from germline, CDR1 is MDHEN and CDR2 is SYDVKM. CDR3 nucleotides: TGTGCCAGCAGGTTGGGGTCTCAGCCCCAGCATTTT. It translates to CASRLGSQPQHF.

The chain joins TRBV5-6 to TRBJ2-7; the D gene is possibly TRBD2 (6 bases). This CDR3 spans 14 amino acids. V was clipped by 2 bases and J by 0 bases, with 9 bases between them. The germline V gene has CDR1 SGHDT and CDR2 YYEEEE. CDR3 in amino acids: CASSFETSSYEQYF. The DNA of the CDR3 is TGTGCCAGCAGCTTTGAGACTAGCTCCTACGAGCAGTACTTC.

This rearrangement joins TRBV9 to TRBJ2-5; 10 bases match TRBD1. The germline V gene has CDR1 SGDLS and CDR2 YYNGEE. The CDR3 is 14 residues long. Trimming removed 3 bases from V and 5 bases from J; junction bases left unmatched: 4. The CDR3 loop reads CASSGVTGGETQYF. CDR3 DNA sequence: TGTGCCAGCAGCGGCGTGACAGGGGGCGAGACCCAGTACTTC. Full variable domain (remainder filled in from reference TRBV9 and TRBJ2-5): DSGVTQTPKHLITATGQRVTLRCSPRSGDLSVYWYQQSLDQGLQFLIQYYNGEERAKGNILERFSAQQFPDLHSELNLSSLELGDSALYFCASSGVTGGETQYFGPGTRLLVL.

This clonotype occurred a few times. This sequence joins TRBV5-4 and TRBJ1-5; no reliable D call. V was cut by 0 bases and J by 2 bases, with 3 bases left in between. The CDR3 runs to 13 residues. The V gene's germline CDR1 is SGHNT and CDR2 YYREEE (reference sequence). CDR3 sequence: CASSLDGNQPQHF. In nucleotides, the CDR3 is TGTGCCAGCAGCTTGGACGGCAATCAGCCCCAGCATTTT.

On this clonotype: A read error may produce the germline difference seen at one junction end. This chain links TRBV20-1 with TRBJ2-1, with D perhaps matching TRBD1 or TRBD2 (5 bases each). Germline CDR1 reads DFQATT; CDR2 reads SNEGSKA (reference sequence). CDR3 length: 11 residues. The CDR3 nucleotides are TGTTCCGGGGACCCGACCAATGAGCAGTTCTTC. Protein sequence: CSGDPTNEQFF.

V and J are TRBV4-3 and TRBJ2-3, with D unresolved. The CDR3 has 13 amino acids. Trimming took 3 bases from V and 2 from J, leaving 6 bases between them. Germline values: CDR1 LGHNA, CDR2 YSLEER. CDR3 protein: CASSQDHTDTQYF. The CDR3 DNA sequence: TGCGCCAGCAGCCAGGATCACACAGATACGCAGTATTTT.